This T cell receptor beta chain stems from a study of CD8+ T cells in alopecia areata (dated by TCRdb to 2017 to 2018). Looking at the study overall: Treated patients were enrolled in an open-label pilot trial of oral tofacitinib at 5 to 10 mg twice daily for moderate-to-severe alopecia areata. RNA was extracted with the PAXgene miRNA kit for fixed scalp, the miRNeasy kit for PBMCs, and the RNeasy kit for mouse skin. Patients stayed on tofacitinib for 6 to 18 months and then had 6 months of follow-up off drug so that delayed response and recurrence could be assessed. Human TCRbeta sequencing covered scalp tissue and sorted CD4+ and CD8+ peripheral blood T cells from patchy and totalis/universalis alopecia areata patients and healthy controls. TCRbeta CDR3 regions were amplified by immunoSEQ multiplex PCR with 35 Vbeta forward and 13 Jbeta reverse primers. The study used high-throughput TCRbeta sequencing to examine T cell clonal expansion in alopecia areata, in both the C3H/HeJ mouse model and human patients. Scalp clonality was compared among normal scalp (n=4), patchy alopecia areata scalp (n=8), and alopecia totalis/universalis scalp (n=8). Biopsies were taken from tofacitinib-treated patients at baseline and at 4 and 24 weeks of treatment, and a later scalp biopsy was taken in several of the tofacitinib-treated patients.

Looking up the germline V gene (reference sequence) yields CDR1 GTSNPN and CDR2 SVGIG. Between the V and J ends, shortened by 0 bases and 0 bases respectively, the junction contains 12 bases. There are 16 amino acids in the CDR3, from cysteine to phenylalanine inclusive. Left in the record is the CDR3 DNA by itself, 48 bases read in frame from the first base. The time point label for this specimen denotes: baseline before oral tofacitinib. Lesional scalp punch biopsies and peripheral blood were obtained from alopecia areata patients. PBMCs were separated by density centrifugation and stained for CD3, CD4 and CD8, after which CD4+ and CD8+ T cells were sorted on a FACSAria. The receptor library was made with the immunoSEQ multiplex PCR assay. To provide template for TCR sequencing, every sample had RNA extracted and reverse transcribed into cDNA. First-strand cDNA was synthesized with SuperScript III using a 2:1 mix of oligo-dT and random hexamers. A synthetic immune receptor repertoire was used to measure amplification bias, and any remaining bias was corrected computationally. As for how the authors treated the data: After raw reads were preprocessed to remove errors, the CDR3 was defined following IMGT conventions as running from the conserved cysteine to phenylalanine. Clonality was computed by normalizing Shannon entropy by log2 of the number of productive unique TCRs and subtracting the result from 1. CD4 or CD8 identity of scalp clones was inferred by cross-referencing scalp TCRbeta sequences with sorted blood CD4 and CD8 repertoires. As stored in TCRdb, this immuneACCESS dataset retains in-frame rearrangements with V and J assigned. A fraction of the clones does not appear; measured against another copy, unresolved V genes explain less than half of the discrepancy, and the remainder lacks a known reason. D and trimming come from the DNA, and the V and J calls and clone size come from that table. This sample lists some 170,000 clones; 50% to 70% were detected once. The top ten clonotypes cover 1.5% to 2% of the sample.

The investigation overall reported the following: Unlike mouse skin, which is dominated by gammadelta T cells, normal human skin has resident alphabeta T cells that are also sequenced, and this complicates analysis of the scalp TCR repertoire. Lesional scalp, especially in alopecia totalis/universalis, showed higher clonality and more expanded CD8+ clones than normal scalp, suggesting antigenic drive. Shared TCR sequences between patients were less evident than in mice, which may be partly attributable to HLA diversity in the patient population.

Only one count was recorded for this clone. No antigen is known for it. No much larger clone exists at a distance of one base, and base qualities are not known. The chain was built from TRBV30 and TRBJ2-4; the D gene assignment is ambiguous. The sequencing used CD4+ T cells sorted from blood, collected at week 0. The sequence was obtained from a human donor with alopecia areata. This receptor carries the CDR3 CAWSVRVRLAKNIQYF. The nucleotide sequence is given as TGTGCCTGGAGTGTACGCGTCAGACTAGCCAAAAACATTCAGTACTTC.